This T cell receptor (beta chain) was documented in a study of shared clonotypes between healthy human individuals. On the study more broadly: A couple of women and a few men aged 18 to 49 served as donors. Study-wide points: Donors were few, which limited the genetic and exposure-history diversity represented.

The method was immunoSEQ multiplex PCR; TCRdb's version includes in-frame clones alone and lacks a portion of them. The data contain about 480,000 clones, 60% to 85% of them singletons. As for this clone: The antigen is unknown.

This sequence originates from a woman aged 40 to 50 in good health. Some clones in this sample may be carry-over from other donors' samples. Specimen: PBMCs.

The CDR3 loop reads CASSPQGAFYNEQFF. DNA for the CDR3: TGTGCCAGCAGCCCACAGGGGGCTTTTTACAATGAGCAGTTCTTC. This chain uses TRBV13 with TRBJ2-1, with 9 bases identical to TRBD1. This CDR3 is 15 amino acids long. Germline CDR1 PRHDT, CDR2 FYEKMQ (reference sequence). With 5 bases clipped from V and 4 bases from J, the junction kept 6 bases outside the gene matches.